The 10 T cell receptor beta chains reported below all come from one sample, sequenced in a study of T cell responses to AZD1222 COVID-19 vaccine. Only in-frame clones appear in the TCRdb table, and some are missing; sequencing was by immunoSEQ multiplex PCR. The sample yields 150,000 to 200,000 clones, roughly 90% seen once. The material was peripheral blood, obtained on day 0 of AZD1222 vaccination. These receptors were collected from an adult in good health.

The chain uses TRBV5-4 and TRBJ2-7, with D perhaps matching TRBD2 (6 bases). Germline V gene data show CDR1 as SGHNT and CDR2 as YYREEE (reference sequence). V shed 0 bases and J shed 0 bases, with 10 bases lying between them. The CDR3 length is 15 residues. This CDR3 is CASSLEPGDSYEQYF. In nucleotides, the CDR3 is TGTGCCAGCAGCTTGGAACCGGGAGACTCCTACGAGCAGTACTTC.

The chain recombines TRBV3-1 (or the pseudogene TRBV3-2) with TRBJ1-1, with 8 bases that match TRBD1. Germline assignment: CDR1 LGHDT and CDR2 YNNKEL (reference sequence). With 4 bases clipped from V and 6 bases from J, the junction kept 7 bases outside the gene matches. The CDR3 sequence is 14 residues long. CDR3 DNA sequence: TGTGCCAGCAGCCCTCGCGGACAGGGTCCTGAAGCTTTCTTT. Amino acid sequence: CASSPRGQGPEAFF.

This clone has a handful of counts. This sequence joins TRBV15 and TRBJ2-7, with TRBD1 as a possible D gene (5 bases). CDR1 is LNHNV and CDR2 is YYDKDF in the germline V gene (reference sequence). The V and J ends lost 2 bases and 3 bases respectively, with 17 bases between them. The CDR3 has 16 amino acids. CDR3 DNA: TGTGCCACCAGCAGATCCCGTCTCAGGGCGCACTACGAGCAGTACTTC. It yields the protein CATSRSRLRAHYEQYF.

The rearrangement joins TRBV7-8 to TRBJ1-2, with D possibly being TRBD1 (6 bases). Trimming pared 5 bases from V and 7 bases from J, leaving 23 bases between. The CDR3 runs to 16 residues. From germline, CDR1 is SGHVS and CDR2 FQNEAQ. This CDR3 reads CASSRPQGREEGGYTF. The CDR3 coding sequence is TGTGCCAGCAGCCGGCCACAGGGAAGGGAGGAGGGTGGCTACACCTTC.

The rearrangement links TRBV6-1 to TRBJ2-7; 7 positions agree with TRBD1. With 3 bases clipped from V and 4 bases from J, the junction kept 15 bases outside the gene matches. Germline V CDR1 and CDR2: MNHNS, SASEGT. The CDR3 loop spans 17 amino acids. The CDR3 DNA follows: TGTGCCAGCAGTGACCCCCGAGAGACAGGGTTGGGATACGAGCAGTACTTC. The encoded protein is CASSDPRETGLGYEQYF.

This clone was seen only once. The chain links TRBV20-1 to TRBJ2-1; D ambiguous. The CDR3 is 12 amino acids. V was clipped by 3 bases and J by 3 bases, with 6 bases between them. CDR1 and CDR2 from the germline V gene are DFQATT and SNEGSKA (reference sequence). The CDR3 bases are TGCAGTGCTAGTCTATACTACAATGAGCAGTTCTTC. Encoded protein: CSASLYYNEQFF.

The CDR3, as DNA: TGTGCCAGCAGCCATTACAGGCTTCGTAATGAAAAACTGTTTTTT. Translated, it gives CASSHYRLRNEKLFF. The chain uses TRBV3-1 (or the pseudogene TRBV3-2) and TRBJ1-4, with D perhaps matching TRBD1 (5 bases). V was cut by 3 bases and J by 4 bases, with 12 bases left in between. This CDR3 has 15 amino acids. Germline V gene sequence: CDR1 LGHDT, CDR2 YNNKEL (reference sequence).

The chain uses TRBV15 and TRBJ2-7; no reliable D call. The CDR3 is 13 amino acids. V gave up 0 bases and J gave up 1 base, with 4 bases separating them. Germline-derived CDR1 and CDR2 are LNHNV and YYDKDF (reference sequence). The DNA of the CDR3 is TGTGCCACCAGCAGAGATCCTTCCTACGAGCAGTACTTC. Encoded protein: CATSRDPSYEQYF.

This sequence joins TRBV19 and TRBJ2-3; unclear D gene. CDR1 and CDR2 from the germline V gene are LNHDA and SQIVND (reference sequence). The CDR3 is made up of 15 amino acids. CDR3 nucleotide sequence: TGTGCAACAACCCAATCGGCGGTGGGCACAGATACGCAGTATTTT. It yields the protein CATTQSAVGTDTQYF. The full variable domain, completed using reference TRBV19 and TRBJ2-3, is DGGITQSPKYLFRKEGQNVTLSCEQNLNHDAMYWYRQDPGQGLRLIYYSQIVNDFQKGDIAEGYSVSREKKESFPLTVTSAQKNPTAFYLCATTQSAVGTDTQYFGPGTRLTVL.

The chain joins TRBV2 to TRBJ1-2, with 8 positions matching TRBD1. The trim removed 5 bases at V and 2 bases at J, leaving 7 bases unmatched. Germline V gene lookup returns CDR1 SNHLY and CDR2 FYNNEI. The CDR3 runs to 15 residues. DNA for the CDR3: TGTGCCAGCAGTTTGGGTGGGACAGGCAACTATGGCTACACCTTC. Translating gives CASSLGGTGNYGYTF. Complete variable domain (other parts from reference TRBV2 and TRBJ1-2): EPEVTQTPSHQVTQMGQEVILRCVPISNHLYFYWYRQILGQKVEFLVSFYNNEISEKSEIFDDQFSVERPDGSNFTLKIRSTKLEDSAMYFCASSLGGTGNYGYTFGSGTRLTVV.